The 28 T cell receptor beta chains given below trace back to one sample, sequenced in a study of vaccination and CD4 T cells after COVID-19. These receptors have no known antigen. CD4+ T cells that had been cultured provided DNA sequenced with the Oncomine TCR Beta short-read assay. TCRdb processed the PCR reads anew with MiXCR; each CDR3 protein has one entry. This sample has about 22,000 distinct CDR3 sequences, with less than 60% found just once. Treatment of the sample: roughly 11-day PBMC culture with coronavirus spike peptide pools or control peptides (ViraFEST assay). Sequenced: CD4+ T cells from blood, cultured in vitro. These receptors were obtained from a human donor who had recovered from COVID-19.

The DNA of the CDR3 is TGTGCCAGCAGCCGGTCAGAACAGGGGGCGAGGGACTATGGCTACACCTTC. It encodes CASSRSEQGARDYGYTF. The V gene is TRBV4-2, the J gene TRBJ1-2; TRBD1 aligns across 9 bases. V dropped 4 bases and J dropped 3; count of bases not matched to a gene: 12. The CDR3 length is 17 residues. Germline CDR1 is LGHNA and CDR2 is YNFKEQ.

V gene TRBV5-1 combines with J gene TRBJ2-1; D perhaps matches TRBD2 (5 bases). Between the trimmed V and J ends, which lost 4 bases and 4 bases, there was a span of 12 bases. This CDR3 spans 14 amino acids. Germline V gene sequence: CDR1 SGHRS, CDR2 YFSETQ. In nucleotides, the CDR3 is TGCGCCAGCAGCGCGGGTGACTCTTACAATGAGCAGTTCTTC. Amino acids: CASSAGDSYNEQFF.

The gene calls are TRBV6-2 or TRBV6-3 and TRBJ2-5; the D call may be TRBD1 or TRBD2 (5 bases each). Per germline, CDR1 MNHEY and CDR2 SVGEGT. The CDR3 runs to 16 residues. V was clipped by 1 base and J by 2 bases, with 14 bases between them. In DNA form, the CDR3 reads TGTGCCAGCAGTTACTACGGGGCAGGACGACAAGAGACCCAGTACTTC. It specifies CASSYYGAGRQETQYF.

The V gene is TRBV18, the J gene TRBJ1-6; tentatively, D is TRBD1 (5 bases). Germline assignment: CDR1 KGHSH and CDR2 LQKENI. With 6 bases removed from V and 8 bases from J, the gap between germline ends came to 17 bases. This CDR3 spans 15 amino acids. The CDR3 DNA is TGTGCCAGCTCCCCTGGGGCGACCCCGTATTCACCCCTCCACTTT. It specifies CASSPGATPYSPLHF. Based on the CDR3 plus reference TRBV18 and TRBJ1-6, the full variable domain is NAGVMQNPRHLVRRRGQEARLRCSPMKGHSHVYWYRQLPEEGLKFMVYLQKENIIDESGMPKERFSAEFPKEGPSILRIQQVVRGDSAAYFCASSPGATPYSPLHFGNGTRLTVT.

This sequence joins TRBV11-1 and TRBJ1-1; the D gene is possibly TRBD1 (5 bases). The V and J ends lost 3 bases and 4 bases respectively, with 12 bases between them. CDR3 length: 14 residues. Germline V gene lookup returns CDR1 SGHAT and CDR2 FQDESV (reference sequence). The CDR3 coding sequence is TGTGCCAGCAGCTTGGAGTGGGGGAGCACTGAAGCTTTCTTT. It is translated as CASSLEWGSTEAFF.

V is TRBV7-9 and J is TRBJ1-5; D might be TRBD1 (6 bases). Trimming removed 4 bases at V and 6 bases at J, with 16 bases between. Germline V gene lookup returns CDR1 SEHNR and CDR2 FQNEAQ (reference sequence). The CDR3 has 15 residues. In DNA, the CDR3 is TGTGCCAGCAGCTCGAAGGACAGCCGGGGTCAGCCCCAGCATTTT. The encoded protein is CASSSKDSRGQPQHF.

This clonotype was seen a handful of times. The chain recombines TRBV7-9 with TRBJ2-5, with TRBD2 identical over 9 bases. The CDR3 extends over 17 amino acids. V shed 4 bases, J shed 1 base, and the junction held 10 bases outside the gene matches. Germline V gene lookup returns CDR1 SEHNR and CDR2 FQNEAQ (reference sequence). In DNA, the CDR3 is TGTGCCAGCAGCTACCTCTCGATAGCGGGGGCCCAAGAGACCCAGTACTTC. Protein: CASSYLSIAGAQETQYF.

The chain links TRBV10-2 to TRBJ2-1; D might be TRBD1 or TRBD2, each matching 6 bases. With 6 bases removed from V and 2 bases from J, the gap between germline ends came to 14 bases. Germline CDR1 WSHSY, CDR2 SAAADI. CDR3 length equals 15 residues. CDR3 DNA sequence: TGCGCCAGCAGGAGGGGGGCCATCCCCTACAATGAGCAGTTCTTC. This encodes CASRRGAIPYNEQFF.

The rearrangement joins TRBV7-9 to TRBJ1-3; no reliable D call. The CDR3 is made up of 14 amino acids. Trimming took off 5 bases at V and 6 bases at J, with 14 bases between the two ends. Germline lookup yields CDR1 SEHNR and CDR2 FQNEAQ (reference sequence). CDR3 sequence: CASSPLGGANTIYF. In DNA form, the CDR3 reads TGTGCCAGCAGCCCCTTGGGTGGCGCAAACACCATATATTTT.

This chain connects TRBV7-9 to TRBJ2-7, with D perhaps TRBD2 (6 bases). The germline V gene encodes CDR1 SEHNR and CDR2 FQNEAQ (reference sequence). The CDR3 is made up of 15 amino acids. V was clipped by 2 bases and J by 5 bases, with 16 bases between them. CDR3 protein: CASSLSRGISHEQYF. The CDR3 nucleotides are TGTGCCAGCAGCTTATCCCGCGGGATTTCCCACGAGCAGTACTTC.

This clonotype was picked up a small number of times. V usage is TRBV27 and J usage is TRBJ1-1; 10 nucleotides line up with TRBD1. Per the germline V gene, CDR1 is MNHEY and CDR2 is SMNVEV (reference sequence). The CDR3 extends over 14 amino acids. V was pared by 6 bases and J by 1 base, with 2 bases of the junction left unmatched. DNA for the CDR3: TGTGCCAGCAGCAGGGACAGGGGGAACACTGAAGCTTTCTTT. As protein: CASSRDRGNTEAFF.

This sequence joins TRBV29-1 and TRBJ1-1, with D uncertain. Looked up from germline, CDR1 is SQVTM and CDR2 is ANQGSEA. CDR3 length: 15 amino acids. The V gene lost 3 bases and the J gene lost 0 bases, with 14 bases spanning the gap. The CDR3 nucleotides read TGCAGCGTTGAGATGCGGGGTAGATTGAACACTGAAGCTTTCTTT. Its protein is CSVEMRGRLNTEAFF.

V gene TRBV5-4 combines with J gene TRBJ2-1; TRBD2 aligns across 8 bases. Losses at the gene ends were 0 bases for V and 6 bases for J; bases not matched to a gene: 5. Germline assignment: CDR1 SGHNT and CDR2 YYREEE (reference sequence). The CDR3 is 15 amino acids. The CDR3 nucleotides are TGTGCCAGCAGCTTGGGGGGTAGCGGGGCCAATGAGCAGTTCTTC. Its protein is CASSLGGSGANEQFF.

The rearrangement links TRBV20-1 to TRBJ1-5; D is undetermined. Deletions cut 5 bases from V and 5 bases from J, with 19 bases between. Germline values: CDR1 DFQATT, CDR2 SNEGSKA (reference sequence). CDR3 length equals 15 residues. The CDR3 is CSALPSIGRDQPQHF. CDR3 nucleotides: TGCAGTGCTCTTCCCTCCATCGGACGAGATCAGCCCCAGCATTTT.

In its sample, this clonotype was seen once. CDR3 sequence reads: CASSPPGTSGRVDTQYF. CDR3 nucleotide sequence: TGTGCCAGCAGCCCCCCCGGGACTAGCGGGAGGGTGGATACGCAGTATTTT. The rearrangement uses TRBV7-8 and TRBJ2-3, with 16 positions matching TRBD2. Per germline, CDR1 SGHVS and CDR2 FQNEAQ. With V trimmed by 5 bases and J by 6 bases, 8 bases remained unmatched. The CDR3 runs to 17 residues.

The chain is built from TRBV20-1 and TRBJ2-1; tentatively, D is TRBD2 (5 bases). Looked up from germline, CDR1 is DFQATT and CDR2 is SNEGSKA (reference sequence). Deletions cut 6 bases from V and 10 bases from J, with 16 bases between. The length of the CDR3 is 12 residues. Written as DNA, the CDR3 is TGCAGTGCCCCTCGCGGTAGCGAAGAGCAGTTCTTC. Translated, it gives CSAPRGSEEQFF.

The V gene is TRBV6-1, the J gene TRBJ2-7; the D gene is possibly TRBD1 (5 bases). The V end was cut by 8 bases, the J end by 3 bases, with 20 bases between. This CDR3 has 15 amino acids. The germline V gene has CDR1 MNHNS and CDR2 SASEGT. CDR3 loop: CASYTRRQKHYEQYF. In DNA, the CDR3 is TGTGCCAGCTATACCCGCAGACAGAAACACTACGAGCAGTACTTC.

The V gene is TRBV28, the J gene TRBJ2-5; D is possibly TRBD1 (6 bases). This CDR3 comprises 14 residues. Germline CDR1 and CDR2: MDHEN and SYDVKM. The V gene lost 2 bases and the J gene lost 4 bases, with 11 bases spanning the gap. Written as DNA, the CDR3 is TGTGCCAGCAGTTTACCAGGGGTTAGAGAGACCCAGTACTTC. Translating gives CASSLPGVRETQYF.

This chain uses TRBV20-1 with TRBJ2-7; 7 positions match TRBD1. The CDR3 loop spans 14 amino acids. V gave up 6 bases and J gave up 4 bases; unmatched junction bases: 12. Germline lookup yields CDR1 DFQATT and CDR2 SNEGSKA (reference sequence). The CDR3 region has the DNA TGCAGTGCCTACAGGGGTTCCCGAAATTACGAGCAGTACTTC. Protein product: CSAYRGSRNYEQYF.

This rearrangement joins TRBV5-4 to TRBJ2-3; 8 bases match TRBD2. The V and J ends lost 2 bases and 2 bases, in that order; junction bases with no gene match: 1. This CDR3 region has 14 residues. Germline assignment: CDR1 SGHNT and CDR2 YYREEE (reference sequence). Here the CDR3 reads CASSFSGDTDTQYF. As DNA, the CDR3 is TGTGCCAGCAGCTTTAGCGGGGACACAGATACGCAGTATTTT.

The chain couples TRBV3-1 to TRBJ2-5, with D unresolved. Germline V gives CDR1 LGHDT, CDR2 YNNKEL (reference sequence). CDR3 length: 12 amino acids. With 4 bases removed from V and 1 base from J, the gap between germline ends came to 4 bases. In nucleotides, the CDR3 is TGTGCCAGCAGCCGTACCCAAGAGACCCAGTACTTC. It codes for CASSRTQETQYF.

The genes are TRBV7-3 and TRBJ2-2, with D possibly matching TRBD1 (6 bases). The length of the CDR3 is 14 residues. Germline lookup yields CDR1 SGHTA and CDR2 FQGTGA. V shed 5 bases and J shed 9 bases, with 16 bases lying between them. The CDR3 bases are TGTGCCAGCAGCGGTACAGGGTTCGCTCGGGAGCTGTTTTTT. Protein sequence: CASSGTGFARELFF.

The rearrangement uses TRBV20-1 and TRBJ2-5, with TRBD1 matching 7 bases. J gave up 2 bases and V 0 bases, and 9 bases lay outside the gene matches. Germline assignment: CDR1 DFQATT and CDR2 SNEGSKA (reference sequence). The CDR3 contains 16 residues. CDR3 protein: CSARDGTAGEQETQYF. The CDR3 coding sequence is TGCAGTGCTAGAGATGGGACAGCCGGCGAGCAAGAGACCCAGTACTTC.

The gene calls are TRBV7-2 and TRBJ2-4, with D possibly TRBD2 on 6 matching bases. CDR3 length: 22 amino acids. V lost 2 bases and J 0 bases, leaving 29 bases between the germline ends. The germline CDR1 and CDR2 sequences are SGHTA and FQGNSA. The CDR3 region is CASSLFRPGRVASGLAKNIQYF. In DNA, the CDR3 is TGTGCCAGCAGCTTATTCCGGCCAGGGCGTGTAGCGAGCGGGTTAGCCAAAAACATTCAGTACTTC.

This chain links TRBV11-3 with TRBJ2-5; 8 bases match TRBD1. The CDR3 extends over 16 amino acids. V lost 5 bases, J lost 4 bases, and 12 bases stayed unmatched. The germline CDR1 and CDR2 sequences are SGHNT and YENEEA. The CDR3 is CASSPYAGQGRETQYF. The CDR3 DNA is TGTGCCAGCAGCCCCTACGCCGGACAGGGAAGAGAGACCCAGTACTTC.

Written as DNA, the CDR3 is TGTGCCTACCTTGGACAGGGGAAGCAAGAGACCCAGTACTTC. This encodes CAYLGQGKQETQYF. The gene calls are TRBV30 and TRBJ2-5, with 9 positions matching TRBD1. The CDR3 is 14 residues long. Looked up from germline, CDR1 is GTSNPN and CDR2 is SVGIG (reference sequence). V lost 7 bases, J lost 2 bases, and 8 bases stayed unmatched.

The chain combines TRBV27 with TRBJ2-7; the match to TRBD1 covers 11 bases. The CDR3 runs 14 residues. With V trimmed by 6 bases and J by 7 bases, 8 bases remained unmatched. Germline loops: CDR1 MNHEY, CDR2 SMNVEV (reference sequence). Here the CDR3 DNA reads TGTGCCAGCAGCACCGGGACAGGGGGTCGGGAGCAGTACTTC. Its translation is CASSTGTGGREQYF.

This clonotype was observed a few times. V usage is TRBV28 and J usage is TRBJ2-1, with 9 bases identical to TRBD2. This CDR3 has 16 amino acids. CDR1 and CDR2 (germline): MDHEN, SYDVKM. After removal of 5 bases from V and 0 bases from J, the junction contained 5 bases not matched to a gene. The CDR3: CASSRLAESSYNEQFF. In DNA form, the CDR3 reads TGTGCCAGCAGTCGACTAGCGGAGAGCTCCTACAATGAGCAGTTCTTC.